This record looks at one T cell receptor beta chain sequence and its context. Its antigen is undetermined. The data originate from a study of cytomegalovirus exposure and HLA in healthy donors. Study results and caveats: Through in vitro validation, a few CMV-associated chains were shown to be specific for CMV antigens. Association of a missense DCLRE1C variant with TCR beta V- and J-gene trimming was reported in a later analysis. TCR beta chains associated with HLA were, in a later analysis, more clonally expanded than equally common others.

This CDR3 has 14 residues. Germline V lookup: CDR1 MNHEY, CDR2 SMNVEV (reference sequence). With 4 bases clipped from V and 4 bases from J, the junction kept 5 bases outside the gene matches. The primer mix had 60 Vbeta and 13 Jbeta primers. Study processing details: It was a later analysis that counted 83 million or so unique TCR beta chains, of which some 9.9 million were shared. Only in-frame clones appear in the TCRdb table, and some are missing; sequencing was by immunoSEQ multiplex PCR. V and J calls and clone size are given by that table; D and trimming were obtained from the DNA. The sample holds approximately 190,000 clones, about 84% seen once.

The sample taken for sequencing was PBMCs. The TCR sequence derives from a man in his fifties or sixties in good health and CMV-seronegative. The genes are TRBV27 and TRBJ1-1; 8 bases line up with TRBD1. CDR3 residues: CASSSPGGSTEAFF. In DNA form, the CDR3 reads TGTGCCAGCAGTTCTCCAGGGGGCTCCACTGAAGCTTTCTTT.